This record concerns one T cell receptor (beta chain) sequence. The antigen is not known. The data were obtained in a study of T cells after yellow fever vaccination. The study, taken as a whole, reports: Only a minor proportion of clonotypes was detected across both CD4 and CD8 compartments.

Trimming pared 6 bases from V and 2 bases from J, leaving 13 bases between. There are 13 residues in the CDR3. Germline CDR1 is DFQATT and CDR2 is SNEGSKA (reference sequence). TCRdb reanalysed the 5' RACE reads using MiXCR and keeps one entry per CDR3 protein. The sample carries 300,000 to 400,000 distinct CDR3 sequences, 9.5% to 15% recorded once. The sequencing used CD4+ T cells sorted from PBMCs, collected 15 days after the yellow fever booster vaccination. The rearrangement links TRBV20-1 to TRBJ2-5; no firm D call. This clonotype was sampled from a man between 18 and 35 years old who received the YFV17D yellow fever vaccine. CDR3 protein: CSAPRQTQETQYF. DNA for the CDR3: TGCAGTGCCCCCCGGCAGACGCAAGAGACCCAGTACTTC.